Listed below are T cell receptor beta chains from one sample, sequenced in a study of blood T cell repertoires in COVID-19. Sequencing was performed with immunoSEQ multiplex PCR; in TCRdb, only in-frame clones are kept and a portion is missing. The table shows 200,000 to 250,000 clones, with approximately 85% occurring only once. Sample: peripheral blood. These receptor sequences come from a man aged 40-49 years with acute or convalescent COVID-19. CDR3s include the opening cysteine and the closing phenylalanine or tryptophan. D genes are given only for firm matches. Some rows mark clone size as missing; the rest say once, few, many or name a class of expanded clone.

V gene: TRBV12-3/TRBV12-4
D gene: -
clone size: -
J gene: TRBJ1-3
CDR3 protein: CASTEGPGQAVYF
CDR3 DNA: TGTGCCAGCACAGAGGGCCCCGGTCAGGCTGTATATTTT

V gene: TRBV29-1
D gene: -
clone size: -
J gene: TRBJ2-3
CDR3 protein: CSVSTGRSTDTQYF
CDR3 DNA: TGCAGCGTATCGACAGGGAGGAGCACAGATACGCAGTATTTT

V gene: TRBV4-1
D gene: TRBD1
clone size: -
J gene: TRBJ1-4
CDR3 protein: CASSQDGGQNNEKLFF
CDR3 DNA: TGCGCCAGCAGCCAAGATGGGGGACAGAATAATGAAAAACTGTTTTTT

V gene: TRBV4-2
D gene: -
clone size: -
J gene: TRBJ1-1
CDR3 protein: CASSQSEIGTEAFF
CDR3 DNA: TGTGCCAGCAGCCAATCTGAGATCGGCACTGAAGCTTTCTTT

V gene: TRBV4-2
D gene: TRBD1
clone size: -
J gene: TRBJ2-7
CDR3 protein: CASSQVGTGGEEQYF
CDR3 DNA: TGTGCCAGCAGCCAAGTCGGGACAGGGGGCGAGGAGCAGTACTTC

V gene: TRBV4-3
D gene: TRBD1
clone size: -
J gene: TRBJ2-3
CDR3 protein: CASSQRTGADTQYF
CDR3 DNA: TGCGCCAGCAGCCAACGTACAGGGGCAGATACGCAGTATTTT

V gene: TRBV15
D gene: TRBD1
clone size: -
J gene: TRBJ1-2
CDR3 protein: CATSRELTGWGYGYTF
CDR3 DNA: TGTGCCACCAGCAGAGAATTGACAGGGTGGGGCTATGGCTACACCTTC

V gene: TRBV2
D gene: -
clone size: once
J gene: TRBJ1-5
CDR3 protein: CASSAQDSNQPQHF
CDR3 DNA: TGTGCCAGCAGCGCACAGGATAGCAATCAGCCCCAGCATTTT

V gene: TRBV24-1
D gene: TRBD1
clone size: -
J gene: TRBJ2-7
CDR3 protein: CATSGTGSSYEQYF
CDR3 DNA: TGTGCCACCAGTGGGACAGGTTCCTCCTACGAGCAGTACTTC

V gene: TRBV5-1
D gene: TRBD1
clone size: -
J gene: TRBJ1-1
CDR3 protein: CASSLVGRGTENTEAFF
CDR3 DNA: TGCGCCAGCAGCTTGGTTGGAAGGGGGACAGAGAACACTGAAGCTTTCTTT

V gene: TRBV19
D gene: -
clone size: -
J gene: TRBJ1-5
CDR3 protein: CASTAGRGISNQPQHF
CDR3 DNA: TGTGCCAGTACCGCCGGACGGGGTATTAGCAATCAGCCCCAGCATTTT

V gene: TRBV5-1
D gene: -
clone size: once
J gene: TRBJ2-5
CDR3 protein: CASSRGAEIMQETQYF
CDR3 DNA: TGCGCCAGCAGCCGGGGGGCAGAAATAATGCAAGAGACCCAGTACTTC

V gene: TRBV7-3
D gene: -
clone size: few
J gene: TRBJ1-2
CDR3 protein: CASVRVFHGYTF
CDR3 DNA: TGTGCCAGCGTGAGGGTTTTTCATGGCTACACCTTC

V gene: TRBV15
D gene: -
clone size: -
J gene: TRBJ1-1
CDR3 protein: CATSRDPNTEAFF
CDR3 DNA: TGTGCCACCAGCAGAGATCCTAACACTGAAGCTTTCTTT

V gene: TRBV19
D gene: TRBD1
clone size: -
J gene: TRBJ1-2
CDR3 protein: CASSRSPGTVYGYTF
CDR3 DNA: TGTGCCAGTAGTAGATCTCCCGGGACAGTCTATGGCTACACCTTC

V gene: TRBV7-8
D gene: -
clone size: -
J gene: TRBJ2-7
CDR3 protein: CASSFLQEIQGRYEQYF
CDR3 DNA: TGTGCCAGCAGCTTTCTACAGGAAATACAAGGCCGCTACGAGCAGTACTTC

V gene: TRBV29-1
D gene: TRBD1
clone size: -
J gene: TRBJ1-1
CDR3 protein: CSVVPGGAKGVF
CDR3 DNA: TGCAGCGTTGTGCCAGGGGGCGCAAAGGGGGTCTTT

V gene: TRBV10-2
D gene: TRBD1
clone size: -
J gene: TRBJ2-2
CDR3 protein: CASRQGTNTGELFF
CDR3 DNA: TGCGCCAGCCGACAGGGGACGAACACCGGGGAGCTGTTTTTT

V gene: TRBV30
D gene: -
clone size: -
J gene: TRBJ1-2
CDR3 protein: CAWSLGSDNGYTF
CDR3 DNA: TGTGCCTGGAGCCTCGGCAGTGACAATGGCTACACCTTC

V gene: TRBV30
D gene: -
clone size: -
J gene: TRBJ1-4
CDR3 protein: CAWSLAAAPLEKLFF
CDR3 DNA: TGTGCCTGGAGTTTAGCGGCGGCGCCTCTTGAAAAACTGTTTTTT

V gene: TRBV27
D gene: TRBD1
clone size: -
J gene: TRBJ2-7
CDR3 protein: CASSLSLRGQQYF
CDR3 DNA: TGTGCCAGCAGTTTATCTCTCAGGGGGCAGCAGTACTTC

V gene: TRBV7-9
D gene: -
clone size: few
J gene: TRBJ2-2
CDR3 protein: CASSLAWGTKPAGELFF
CDR3 DNA: TGTGCCAGCAGCTTAGCGTGGGGGACAAAACCCGCCGGGGAGCTGTTTTTT

V gene: TRBV5-5
D gene: -
clone size: -
J gene: TRBJ1-1
CDR3 protein: CASSLAFYQGAFF
CDR3 DNA: TGTGCCAGCAGCTTGGCCTTCTACCAGGGGGCTTTCTTT

V gene: TRBV7-9
D gene: -
clone size: -
J gene: TRBJ1-2
CDR3 protein: CASSRYVNYGYTF
CDR3 DNA: TGTGCCAGCAGCCGGTATGTCAACTATGGCTACACCTTC

V gene: TRBV15
D gene: TRBD1
clone size: -
J gene: TRBJ2-3
CDR3 protein: CATSRVAGGGTDTQYF
CDR3 DNA: TGTGCCACCAGCAGAGTGGCAGGGGGTGGGACAGATACGCAGTATTTT

V gene: TRBV11-2
D gene: TRBD2
clone size: -
J gene: TRBJ2-1
CDR3 protein: CASSFSSGGLGNEQFF
CDR3 DNA: TGTGCCAGCAGCTTTAGTAGCGGGGGACTTGGCAATGAGCAGTTCTTC

V gene: TRBV30
D gene: -
clone size: once
J gene: TRBJ1-1
CDR3 protein: CAWSLITEAFF
CDR3 DNA: TGTGCCTGGAGTTTAATCACTGAAGCTTTCTTT

V gene: TRBV7-3
D gene: -
clone size: -
J gene: TRBJ1-1
CDR3 protein: CASSFSRDTEAFF
CDR3 DNA: TGTGCCAGCAGCTTCTCCAGGGACACTGAAGCTTTCTTT

V gene: TRBV21-1
D gene: -
clone size: -
J gene: TRBJ2-5
CDR3 protein: CASSKLPKGVDLETQYF
CDR3 DNA: TGTGCCAGCAGCAAACTTCCCAAGGGGGTTGATTTGGAGACCCAGTACTTC

V gene: TRBV19
D gene: -
clone size: -
J gene: TRBJ2-7
CDR3 protein: CASSTGQTRSSYEQYF
CDR3 DNA: TGTGCCAGTAGTACCGGACAGACAAGGAGCTCCTACGAGCAGTACTTC

V gene: TRBV14
D gene: -
clone size: -
J gene: TRBJ2-3
CDR3 protein: CASSQLLYTDTQYF
CDR3 DNA: TGTGCCAGCAGCCAGTTATTATACACAGATACGCAGTATTTT

V gene: TRBV30
D gene: -
clone size: -
J gene: TRBJ1-4
CDR3 protein: CAWRPRGGSNEKLFF
CDR3 DNA: TGTGCCTGGAGACCGCGGGGGGGGTCTAATGAAAAACTGTTTTTT

V gene: TRBV5-5
D gene: TRBD1
clone size: -
J gene: TRBJ2-7
CDR3 protein: CASSLGGTGRAEQYF
CDR3 DNA: TGTGCCAGCAGCTTGGGAGGGACAGGGAGGGCCGAGCAGTACTTC

V gene: TRBV23-1
D gene: -
clone size: -
J gene: TRBJ1-5
CDR3 protein: CASSPYQGHSNQPQHF
CDR3 DNA: TGCGCCAGCAGTCCATATCAGGGGCATAGCAATCAGCCCCAGCATTTT

V gene: TRBV6-5
D gene: TRBD1
clone size: -
J gene: TRBJ2-3
CDR3 protein: CASSYSGQGTDTQYF
CDR3 DNA: TGTGCCAGCAGTTACTCGGGACAGGGAACAGATACGCAGTATTTT

V gene: TRBV30
D gene: -
clone size: -
J gene: TRBJ1-1
CDR3 protein: CAWSVRGEAFF
CDR3 DNA: TGTGCCTGGAGTGTTAGAGGTGAAGCTTTCTTT

V gene: TRBV19
D gene: -
clone size: -
J gene: TRBJ2-1
CDR3 protein: CASKGQGTGNEQFF
CDR3 DNA: TGTGCCAGTAAAGGGCAGGGTACGGGCAATGAGCAGTTCTTC

V gene: TRBV18
D gene: TRBD1
clone size: -
J gene: TRBJ2-4
CDR3 protein: CASSPGQGTNIQYF
CDR3 DNA: TGTGCCAGCTCACCAGGACAGGGAACAAACATTCAGTACTTC

V gene: TRBV11-2
D gene: -
clone size: -
J gene: TRBJ1-2
CDR3 protein: CASSNRDSLYGYTF
CDR3 DNA: TGTGCCAGCAGCAACCGGGACTCACTCTATGGCTACACCTTC

V gene: TRBV19
D gene: TRBD1
clone size: -
J gene: TRBJ1-2
CDR3 protein: CASSIGTGAWGYTF
CDR3 DNA: TGTGCCAGTAGTATCGGGACAGGGGCATGGGGCTACACCTTC